One T cell receptor (beta chain) is described in this entry. Antigen: not known. Only in-frame clones appear in the TCRdb table, and some are missing; sequencing was by immunoSEQ multiplex PCR. The table records some 150,000 clones, 75% to 95% of them present only once. V gave up 0 bases and J gave up 1 base, with 9 bases separating them. The CDR3 is 15 residues long. The germline gives CDR1 SGHDT, CDR2 YYEEEE. These data are taken from a study of T cell responses to AZD1222 COVID-19 vaccine. Findings and limits, study-wide: The peak T cell response came first, and repertoires were sampled only after it. There were mostly white British donors and more females than males, and clonal diversity was possibly underestimated.

The input for sequencing was peripheral blood, taken 28 days after the second AZD1222 dose. The receptor comes from an adult who received the AZD1222 COVID-19 vaccine. The chain has TRBV5-6 and TRBJ2-3; TRBD1 might be the D (6 bases). CDR3 sequence (DNA): TGTGCCAGCAGCTTGGGGACAGTTGGCACAGATACGCAGTATTTT. Translation: CASSLGTVGTDTQYF.